The rows below give T cell receptor beta chains drawn from one sample of a study of control samples from healthy donors and cancer patients. Profiled with immunoSEQ multiplex PCR; TCRdb holds only in-frame clones, not every one. The sample has about 51,000 clones, about 80% seen once. Sequencing was done on a sample of blood. These receptors were taken from a man aged 65 to 85 in good health. The CDR3 runs from the conserved cysteine through the conserved F or W. The order of the fields is clone size, J gene, D gene, V gene, CDR3 protein, CDR3 DNA. A D gene is named only where the DNA matches it firmly. Rows may omit the clone size; those that give it use once, few, many or a size class.

>.|TRBJ1-3|.|TRBV6-5
CASSLIQGQINTIYF
TGTGCCAGCAGCTTAATCCAGGGTCAAATTAACACCATATATTTT
>.|TRBJ2-3|TRBD2|TRBV4-1
CASSPGLALTDTQYF
TGCGCCAGCAGCCCCGGACTAGCGTTGACAGATACGCAGTATTTT
>.|TRBJ2-7|TRBD2|TRBV5-1
CASSPSGGEYEQYF
TGCGCCAGCAGCCCTAGCGGGGGGGAGTACGAGCAGTACTTC
>.|TRBJ1-3|.|TRBV19
CASGGVNGNTIYF
TGTGCCAGTGGAGGGGTGAACGGAAACACCATATATTTT
>.|TRBJ1-1|TRBD1|TRBV27
CASSPRTGRVNTEAFF
TGTGCCAGCAGTCCCCGGACAGGGAGAGTCAATACTGAAGCTTTCTTT
>.|TRBJ1-5|.|TRBV19
CASSMGRAGRYSNQPQHF
TGTGCCAGTAGTATGGGTAGGGCAGGCCGATATAGCAATCAGCCCCAGCATTTT
>.|TRBJ1-6|.|TRBV5-1
CASSFDGRGPDSPLHF
TGCGCCAGCAGCTTTGATGGAAGGGGACCGGATTCACCCCTCCACTTT
>.|TRBJ1-2|.|TRBV6-5
CASKETAYPEYGYTF
TGTGCCAGCAAGGAGACAGCTTACCCCGAATATGGCTACACCTTC
>.|TRBJ2-5|.|TRBV5-6
CASSSELQGETQYF
TGTGCCAGCAGCTCTGAGCTTCAGGGAGAGACCCAGTACTTC
>.|TRBJ2-5|.|TRBV29-1
CSVGARGGETQYF
TGCAGCGTTGGGGCGAGGGGTGGGGAGACCCAGTACTTC
>.|TRBJ2-4|.|TRBV2
CASSEGFKDIQYF
TGTGCCAGCAGTGAGGGGTTCAAGGACATTCAGTACTTC
>.|TRBJ1-6|.|TRBV12-3/TRBV12-4
CASSFPYSPLHF
TGTGCCAGCAGTTTCCCCTATTCACCCCTCCACTTT
>.|TRBJ2-7|TRBD1|TRBV4-2
CASSQDKRTGNEQYF
TGTGCCAGCAGCCAAGATAAAAGGACAGGGAACGAGCAGTACTTC
>.|TRBJ2-5|.|TRBV5-4
CASSFGDRRGTQYF
TGTGCCAGCAGCTTCGGTGACAGAAGAGGGACCCAGTACTTC
>.|TRBJ2-1|TRBD1|TRBV5-4
CASSFPGQGAHEQFF
TGTGCCAGCAGCTTTCCGGGACAGGGGGCCCATGAGCAGTTCTTC
>.|TRBJ2-3|TRBD2|TRBV7-9
CASSLGTRDTQYF
TGTGCCAGCAGCTTAGGGACTAGAGATACGCAGTATTTT
>.|TRBJ1-1|.|TRBV13
CASSLTALRTQWTEAFF
TGTGCCAGCAGCTTAACAGCCCTTCGGACCCAGTGGACTGAAGCTTTCTTT
>.|TRBJ2-5|.|TRBV30
CAWSGDIEETQYF
TGTGCCTGGAGTGGGGACATAGAAGAGACCCAGTACTTC
>.|TRBJ2-7|TRBD1|TRBV30
CAWRARDRGPWGEQYF
TGTGCCTGGCGAGCCCGGGACAGGGGGCCTTGGGGCGAGCAGTACTTC
>.|TRBJ1-2|.|TRBV18
CASSPIKGRNYGYTF
TGTGCCAGCTCACCGATTAAGGGCAGAAACTATGGCTACACCTTC
>.|TRBJ2-6|.|TRBV5-1
CASSLDVSGANVLTF
TGCGCCAGCAGCTTGGACGTCTCTGGGGCCAACGTCCTGACTTTC
>.|TRBJ2-1|TRBD2|TRBV13
CASSLEGLGTYNEQFF
TGTGCCAGCAGCTTAGAGGGACTAGGTACCTACAATGAGCAGTTCTTC
>.|TRBJ2-1|.|TRBV5-8
CASSGYRYNEQFF
TGTGCCAGCAGCGGCTACCGTTACAATGAGCAGTTCTTC
>few|TRBJ1-1|.|TRBV14
CASSQVGGGTEAFF
TGTGCCAGCAGCCAAGTAGGGGGAGGAACTGAAGCTTTCTTT
>.|TRBJ1-5|.|TRBV30
CAWSPPGPYNQPQHF
TGTGCCTGGAGTCCTCCGGGCCCTTATAATCAGCCCCAGCATTTT
>.|TRBJ1-4|.|TRBV19
CASKRWFMADNEKLFF
TGTGCCAGTAAAAGATGGTTCATGGCAGATAATGAAAAACTGTTTTTT
>.|TRBJ2-7|.|TRBV4-2
CASSHKIYVTPSSYEQYF
TGTGCCAGCAGCCATAAGATTTATGTGACTCCCAGCTCCTACGAGCAGTACTTC
>.|TRBJ2-2|.|TRBV5-1
CASSLFSNTGELFF
TGCGCCAGCAGCTTGTTCAGTAACACCGGGGAGCTGTTTTTT
>.|TRBJ2-7|.|TRBV11-2
CASSFLRTGSYEQYF
TGTGCCAGCAGCTTTCTCCGGACTGGTTCCTACGAGCAGTACTTC
>.|TRBJ1-4|.|TRBV6-6
CASSRKQVGNEKLFF
TGTGCCAGCAGCCGAAAACAGGTTGGGAATGAAAAACTGTTTTTT
>medium-sized|TRBJ2-1|.|TRBV24-1
CATSESHYNEQFF
TGTGCCACCAGTGAGTCACACTACAATGAGCAGTTCTTC
>.|TRBJ2-1|TRBD1|TRBV11-2
CASRLAGGSSYNEQFF
TGTGCCAGCAGGCTTGCAGGGGGTAGCTCCTACAATGAGCAGTTCTTC
>.|TRBJ2-7|.|TRBV6-5
CASRRTHSTYEQYF
TGTGCCAGCAGGCGGACGCATAGTACCTACGAGCAGTACTTC
>few|TRBJ2-5|TRBD2|TRBV7-2
CASTRQVGGGETQYF
TGTGCCAGCACCCGCCAGGTGGGGGGGGGAGAGACCCAGTACTTC
>.|TRBJ2-2|.|TRBV7-2
CASSLGQGYTGELFF
TGTGCCAGCAGCTTAGGTCAAGGGTACACCGGGGAGCTGTTTTTT
>.|TRBJ1-6|.|TRBV3-1/TRBV3-2
CASSQAGVSMKALHF
TGTGCCAGCAGCCAGGCAGGGGTTTCGATGAAAGCCCTCCACTTT
>.|TRBJ2-1|TRBD2|TRBV14
CASSQIRDYNNEQFF
TGTGCCAGCAGCCAGATCCGGGACTACAACAATGAGCAGTTCTTC
>.|TRBJ1-3|.|TRBV5-6
CASSLLIRTLEDTIYF
TGTGCCAGCAGCCTATTAATACGTACTCTGGAAGACACCATATATTTT
>.|TRBJ2-3|.|TRBV6-5
CASTSGGGTDTQYF
TGTGCCAGTACCTCCGGGGGCGGCACAGATACGCAGTATTTT
>.|TRBJ2-1|.|TRBV7-6
CASSFRLDNEQFF
TGTGCCAGCAGCTTCCGGCTCGACAATGAGCAGTTCTTC
>few|TRBJ1-5|TRBD1|TRBV20-1
CSASGGTVDQPQHF
TGCAGTGCTAGTGGCGGGACAGTGGATCAGCCCCAGCATTTT
>.|TRBJ2-1|.|TRBV21-1
CANVKSNEQFF
TGTGCCAACGTGAAAAGCAATGAGCAGTTCTTC
>.|TRBJ1-1|.|TRBV19
CASSSQDSLMNTEAFF
TGTGCCAGTAGTTCCCAGGACAGCCTCATGAACACTGAAGCTTTCTTT
>once|TRBJ1-3|.|TRBV7-8
CASGFGGRNTIYF
TGTGCCAGCGGGTTTGGAGGGAGAAACACCATATATTTT
>.|TRBJ2-2|.|TRBV18
CASSLNPGHFTGELFF
TGTGCCAGCTCACTAAATCCGGGACACTTCACCGGGGAGCTGTTTTTT
>once|TRBJ1-2|.|TRBV28
CASSNPRQWPYRTF
TGTGCCAGCAGCAACCCGAGACAGTGGCCATATCGCACCTTC
>.|TRBJ2-3|.|TRBV29-1
CSVVRPRSTDTQYF
TGCAGCGTTGTTAGGCCGCGCAGCACAGATACGCAGTATTTT
>once|TRBJ1-3|.|TRBV19
CASTVAGNTIYF
TGTGCCAGTACGGTAGCTGGAAACACCATATATTTT
>once|TRBJ1-2|.|TRBV9
CASSVSVGGYTF
TGTGCCAGCAGCGTAAGTGTCGGGGGCTACACCTTC
>.|TRBJ1-1|TRBD1|TRBV3-1/TRBV3-2
CASSRQGSEAFF
TGTGCCAGCAGCCGACAGGGAAGCGAGGCTTTCTTT
>few|TRBJ1-4|TRBD1|TRBV11-2
CASSLRDRTEKLFF
TGTGCCAGCAGCTTAAGGGACAGGACTGAAAAACTGTTTTTT
>.|TRBJ2-1|.|TRBV19
CASSISGTYNEQFF
TGTGCCAGTAGTATATCCGGGACCTACAATGAGCAGTTCTTC
>.|TRBJ2-3|.|TRBV11-2
CASSSVRGRADTQYF
TGTGCCAGCAGCTCGGTGCGAGGTCGGGCAGATACGCAGTATTTT
>medium-sized|TRBJ2-1|TRBD1|TRBV7-9
CASRAGTVYNEQFF
TGTGCCAGCAGGGCCGGGACAGTCTACAATGAGCAGTTCTTC